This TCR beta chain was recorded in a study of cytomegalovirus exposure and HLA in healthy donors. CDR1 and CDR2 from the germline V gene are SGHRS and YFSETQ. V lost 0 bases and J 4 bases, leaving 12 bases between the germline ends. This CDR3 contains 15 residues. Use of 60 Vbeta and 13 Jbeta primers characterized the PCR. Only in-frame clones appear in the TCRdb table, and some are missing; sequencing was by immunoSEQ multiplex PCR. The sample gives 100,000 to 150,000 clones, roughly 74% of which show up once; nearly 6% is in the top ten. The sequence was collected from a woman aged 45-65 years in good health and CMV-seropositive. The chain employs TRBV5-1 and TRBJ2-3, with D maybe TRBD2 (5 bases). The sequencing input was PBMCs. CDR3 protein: CASSLVGVGADTQYF. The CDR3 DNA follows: TGCGCCAGCAGCTTGGTCGGGGTGGGCGCAGATACGCAGTATTTT.